The 29 T cell receptor beta chains below were found in one sample sequenced in a study of post-analysis software for immune sequencing data. Study-wide results and limits: The five TRBV segments detected at higher frequency in patients than in controls included TRBV5-6, TRBV5-1 and TRBV20-1.

The library was made from cDNA and included unique molecular identifiers. TCRdb passed the PCR reads through MiXCR, listing each CDR3 protein once. The data show 740,000 or so distinct CDR3 sequences, approximately 53% seen once. Their specific antigens are unknown. The sample taken for sequencing was blood. The source of these receptors is a girl aged 10-17 years with multiple sclerosis.

This clonotype has only a few counts. The chain uses TRBV12-5 and TRBJ2-4, with 9 positions matching TRBD1. TRBJ2-7 explains the end of the DNA better; the J call may be wrong. The CDR3 is 15 amino acids. From germline, CDR1 is LGHNT and CDR2 FRNRAP. The CDR3 nucleotides read TGTGCTAGTGGTTCAGGACAGGGGCAGGCCTACGAGCAGTACTTC. This gives the protein CASGSGQGQAYEQYF.

This rearrangement joins TRBV2 to TRBJ2-5; perhaps TRBD2 as D (6 bases). This CDR3 comprises 13 residues. The germline gives CDR1 SNHLY, CDR2 FYNNEI. The V end lost 7 bases, the J end lost 5 bases, and 14 bases lay between the germline ends. This chain's CDR3 is CASTKGLAETQYF. Here the CDR3 DNA reads TGTGCCAGCACGAAAGGGCTAGCGGAGACCCAGTACTTC.

The chain is built from TRBV4-2 and TRBJ2-4; no firm D call. The CDR3 is 13 residues long. In germline, CDR1 is LGHNA, CDR2 YNFKEQ. V dropped 5 bases and J dropped 6 bases, with 11 bases sitting between them. The CDR3 DNA reads as TGTGCCAGCAGCGGTAGGGCCCTAAACATTCAGTACTTC. It is translated as CASSGRALNIQYF.

The chain couples TRBV4-1 to TRBJ2-7, with TRBD2 identical over 10 bases. The junction had 10 bases not matched to a gene; V was cut back by 0 bases and J by 2 bases. Per germline, CDR1 MGHRA and CDR2 YSYEKL. The CDR3 length is 18 residues. CDR3 nucleotide sequence: TGCGCCAGCAGCCAAGATAGGCTAGCGGGAGTTACAACCTACGAGCAGTACTTC. The encoded protein is CASSQDRLAGVTTYEQYF.

The gene calls are TRBV29-1 and TRBJ2-1, with D hard to call. The V gene lost 4 bases and the J gene lost 4 bases, with 17 bases spanning the gap. CDR3 length: 15 residues. The germline CDR1 and CDR2 sequences are SQVTM and ANQGSEA. CDR3 loop: CSVAEKGTGYNEQFF. The CDR3 DNA reads as TGCAGCGTTGCCGAGAAAGGAACGGGTTACAATGAGCAGTTCTTC.

The chain couples TRBV4-2 to TRBJ2-7; 7 nucleotides agree with TRBD1. The CDR3 is made up of 17 amino acids. Trimming took 1 base from V and 0 from J; bases not matched to a gene: 9. The germline V gene encodes CDR1 LGHNA and CDR2 YNFKEQ. The CDR3 coding sequence is TGTGCCAGCAGCCAAGTTAGGGACAGTATAGTCTCCTACGAGCAGTACTTC. Amino acids: CASSQVRDSIVSYEQYF.

This clonotype has just a few counts. This chain uses TRBV7-2 with TRBJ1-2; tentative D call: TRBD1 (6 bases). CDR3 length: 15 residues. The germline gives CDR1 SGHTA, CDR2 FQGNSA. The V and J ends lost 2 bases and 4 bases respectively, with 14 bases between them. CDR3 nucleotides: TGTGCCAGCAGCTTATTTTCACAGGGCCTCTATGGCTACACCTTC. This gives the protein CASSLFSQGLYGYTF.

This clonotype was seen a handful of times. CDR3 sequence: CASSPPDRGNSNQPQHF. The DNA for the CDR3 is TGTGCCAGCTCACCACCCGACAGGGGCAATAGCAATCAGCCCCAGCATTTT. This chain joins TRBV18 and TRBJ1-5; 8 positions agree with TRBD1. Per germline, CDR1 KGHSH and CDR2 LQKENI. The CDR3 loop spans 17 amino acids. The trim removed 0 bases at V and 0 bases at J, leaving 4 bases unmatched.

The J gene is TRBJ2-1, the V gene TRBV20-1, with D maybe TRBD1 (6 bases). V was cut by 5 bases and J by 5 bases, with 10 bases left in between. This CDR3 spans 12 amino acids. The V gene's germline CDR1 is DFQATT and CDR2 SNEGSKA (reference sequence). The CDR3 nucleotides are TGCAGTGCTCGCCGGGACAACAATGAGCAGTTCTTC. Translating gives CSARRDNNEQFF.

The V call is TRBV20-1, the J call TRBJ2-5, with 7 bases identical to TRBD2. The last part of the DNA fits TRBJ2-7 better; the J call may be wrong. Germline V gene lookup returns CDR1 DFQATT and CDR2 SNEGSKA (reference sequence). The CDR3 has 15 residues. The CDR3 is CSARVPIGGTYEQYF. The CDR3 bases are TGCAGTGCTAGAGTCCCGATCGGGGGGACCTACGAGCAGTACTTC.

The chain links TRBV5-1 to TRBJ2-6, with a possible D match to TRBD2 (6 bases). Trimming removed 6 bases from V and 0 bases from J, with 7 bases in between. CDR3 size: 14 residues. Per germline, CDR1 SGHRS and CDR2 YFSETQ. CDR3 DNA sequence: TGCGCCAGCACCGGGGGCTCTGGGGCCAACGTCCTGACTTTC. Protein sequence: CASTGGSGANVLTF. Variable domain in full (rest from reference TRBV5-1 and TRBJ2-6): KAGVTQTPRYLIKTRGQQVTLSCSPISGHRSVSWYQQTPGQGLQFLFEYFSETQRNKGNFPGRFSGRQFSNSRSEMNVSTLELGDSALYLCASTGGSGANVLTFGAGSRLTVL.

The rearrangement joins TRBV4-1 to TRBJ1-3; D may be TRBD1 (6 bases). CDR1 is MGHRA and CDR2 is YSYEKL in the germline V gene. This CDR3 region has 14 residues. V was cut by 4 bases and J by 1 base, with 8 bases left in between. This CDR3 reads CASSPQGSGNTIYF. In DNA, the CDR3 is TGCGCCAGCAGCCCACAGGGTTCTGGAAACACCATATATTTT.

This clonotype was found a few times. J is TRBJ2-7 and V is TRBV13, with 7 bases that match TRBD2. This CDR3 contains 14 residues. The J segment lost 6 bases and the V segment lost 5 bases, leaving 10 bases of the junction unmatched. Germline V lookup: CDR1 PRHDT, CDR2 FYEKMQ (reference sequence). The CDR3 bases are TGTGCCAGCAGCGCCGGGACTACCCTTGGCGAGCAGTACTTC. This gives the protein CASSAGTTLGEQYF.

This clonotype was counted between two and nine times. This chain links TRBV12-3 or TRBV12-4 with TRBJ1-2; D possibly corresponds to TRBD1 (5 bases). Trimming shortened V by 5 bases and J by 4 bases, and 14 bases separated the two germline ends. The CDR3 has 14 amino acids. CDR3 in amino acids: CASSRVSGRYGYTF. The CDR3 DNA reads TGTGCCAGCAGTCGCGTATCAGGGCGCTATGGCTACACCTTC.

V usage is TRBV2 and J usage is TRBJ2-4; 9 bases match TRBD1. The J call is in doubt because the DNA end fits TRBJ2-7 better. The CDR3 extends over 15 amino acids. Germline assignment: CDR1 SNHLY and CDR2 FYNNEI. In DNA form, the CDR3 reads TGTGCCAGCAGTGGGACAGGGGTAGGGGCCTACGAGCAGTACTTC. Its translation: CASSGTGVGAYEQYF.

This clonotype was seen a few times. The chain has TRBV6-4 and TRBJ2-3; D perhaps matches TRBD2 (6 bases). The CDR3 spans 14 residues. V shed 7 bases and J shed 1 base, with 12 bases lying between them. Per the germline V gene, CDR1 is MRHNA and CDR2 is SNTAGT. In DNA, the CDR3 is TGTGCCAGCACCCCTAGCGCAGGCACAGATACGCAGTATTTT. It is translated as CASTPSAGTDTQYF.

V is TRBV5-1 and J is TRBJ1-1, with D perhaps TRBD1 (6 bases). V was shortened by 7 bases and J by 0 bases, with 13 bases between the two germline ends. The CDR3 is 14 residues long. CDR1 and CDR2 (germline): SGHRS, YFSETQ. CDR3 bases: TGCGCCAGCTCTACAGGGAAGATGAACACTGAAGCTTTCTTT. Translating gives CASSTGKMNTEAFF.

The chain recombines TRBV12-5 with TRBJ2-1; the match to TRBD1 covers 11 bases. V was clipped by 6 bases and J by 7 bases; unmatched bases: 2. This CDR3 is 13 amino acids long. Germline V gives CDR1 LGHNT, CDR2 FRNRAP. CDR3 residues: CASGGDRGNEQFF. The CDR3 nucleotides read TGTGCTAGTGGGGGGGACAGGGGGAATGAGCAGTTCTTC.

There are a few counts of this clonotype. The gene calls are TRBV10-3 and TRBJ2-5; D is ambiguous. Trimming stripped 0 bases from V and 4 bases from J, with 9 bases between. Per germline, CDR1 ENHRY and CDR2 SYGVKD. CDR3 length: 14 residues. CDR3 coding DNA: TGTGCCATCAGTGAGTCGCAGGCTGGAGAGACCCAGTACTTC. This encodes CAISESQAGETQYF.

V is TRBV2 and J is TRBJ2-5; tentatively, D is TRBD1 or TRBD2 (5 bases each). The germline V and J ends were trimmed by 8 bases and 9 bases, with 22 bases remaining between them. CDR3 size: 14 residues. Germline V gene lookup returns CDR1 SNHLY and CDR2 FYNNEI. DNA for the CDR3: TGTGCCAGCGGCCGGGACGGCCTGTCCGGGGCCCAGTACTTC. The encoded protein is CASGRDGLSGAQYF.

V usage is TRBV2 and J usage is TRBJ2-5; 8 bases are shared with TRBD2. V was pared by 10 bases and J by 1 base, with 14 bases of the junction left unmatched. Germline V gene data show CDR1 as SNHLY and CDR2 as FYNNEI. CDR3 length equals 16 residues. The CDR3 sequence is CATRNPLADTQETQYF. The DNA of the CDR3 is TGTGCCACCCGGAACCCACTAGCGGACACCCAAGAGACCCAGTACTTC.

The chain carries TRBV12-3 or TRBV12-4 and TRBJ1-5; D remains unclear. The CDR3 loop spans 14 amino acids. Trimming took off 2 bases at V and 0 bases at J, with 5 bases between the two ends. CDR3 residues: CASSLSISNQPQHF. For the CDR3, the DNA is TGTGCCAGCAGTTTAAGCATTAGCAATCAGCCCCAGCATTTT.

The V gene is TRBV7-9, the J gene TRBJ2-5, with TRBD2 identical over 9 bases. The closer fit of TRBJ2-7 to the DNA end suggests the J call may be wrong. The CDR3 runs to 16 residues. In germline, CDR1 is SEHNR, CDR2 FQNEAQ (reference sequence). CDR3 sequence (DNA): TGTGCCAGCAGCGTGGGGCGGGAGGGCCCTCTCAACGAGCAGTACTTC. Translated: CASSVGREGPLNEQYF.

J is TRBJ2-4 and V is TRBV20-1, with 7 bases lining up with TRBD1. Gene TRBJ2-5 matches the end of the DNA better, so the J call may be wrong. The germline V gene has CDR1 DFQATT and CDR2 SNEGSKA (reference sequence). The CDR3 consists of 12 residues. Written as DNA, the CDR3 is TGCAGCAGGGACAGTACGCAAGAGACCCAGTACTTC. As protein: CSRDSTQETQYF.

V usage is TRBV7-6 and J usage is TRBJ2-5; 10 positions agree with TRBD2. V lost 5 bases to trimming and J lost 4 bases; unmatched junction nucleotides: 4. The germline V gene encodes CDR1 SGHVS and CDR2 FNYEAQ. This CDR3 region has 14 residues. The DNA for the CDR3 is TGTGCCAGCAGCAGCGGGGGGGCCCCAGAGACCCAGTACTTC. It translates to CASSSGGAPETQYF.

The chain carries TRBV3-1 and TRBJ2-3; TRBD2 matches 8 bases. The V gene end was trimmed by 1 base and the J gene end by 2 bases; junction bases not matched to a gene: 8. Germline loops: CDR1 LGHDT, CDR2 YNNKEL (reference sequence). This CDR3 is 17 amino acids long. For the CDR3, the DNA is TGTGCCAGCAGCCAAGTGTGGTCGCGGGGGGACACAGATACGCAGTATTTT. Translating it yields CASSQVWSRGDTDTQYF.

The chain joins TRBV29-1 to TRBJ2-7; D might be TRBD2 (6 bases). The germline V and J ends were trimmed by 6 bases and 2 bases, with 11 bases remaining between them. The CDR3 runs to 12 residues. Germline V lookup: CDR1 SQVTM, CDR2 ANQGSEA. The CDR3 nucleotides read TGCAGCGTCAGGACTACCACCTACGAGCAGTACTTC. Translation: CSVRTTTYEQYF.

This chain connects TRBV6-5 to TRBJ2-1, with D unclear. Germline CDR1 is MNHEY and CDR2 is SVGAGI. The CDR3 has 14 amino acids. Trimming shortened V by 6 bases and J by 9 bases, and 18 bases separated the two germline ends. As DNA, the CDR3 is TGTGCCAGCAGGAAGGAATGGTGGGGTAGTGAGCAGTTCTTC. The encoded protein is CASRKEWWGSEQFF.

The V call is TRBV18, the J call TRBJ2-1; the D gene is possibly TRBD1 (7 bases). The V gene lost 3 bases and the J gene lost 8 bases, with 23 bases spanning the gap. The CDR3 runs to 17 residues. From germline, CDR1 is KGHSH and CDR2 LQKENI. As DNA, the CDR3 is TGTGCCAGCTCACCGGGAAAGGGGGCAGGAGGGCCCGATGAGCAGTTCTTC. Encoded protein: CASSPGKGAGGPDEQFF.